This TCR beta chain was observed in a study of control samples from healthy donors and cancer patients. Measured with immunoSEQ multiplex PCR; TCRdb has only the in-frame clones, and not every one. The repertoire table contains approximately 190,000 clones. CDR1 is MDHEN, CDR2 SYDVKM, per germline. Losses at the gene ends were 11 bases for V and 0 bases for J; bases not matched to a gene: 12. CDR3 length: 15 residues. The source is a woman aged 30 to 39 in good health. The chain is built from TRBV28 and TRBJ1-1; 7 bases are shared with TRBD1. The source material was blood. The CDR3 bases are TGTGCCTTAAGGGGCAGGGGGACATTGAACACTGAAGCTTTCTTT. This translates into CALRGRGTLNTEAFF.